This T cell receptor beta chain was sequenced during a study of early T cells in non-severe SARS-CoV-2 infection. Whole-study findings and limits: Lookups in VDJdb leaned toward anti-spike CD8 responses and missed private and CD4 specificities.

Trimming removed 3 bases at V and 0 bases at J, with 14 bases between. CDR3 length equals 16 residues. CDR1 and CDR2 (germline): KGHDR, SFDVKD. A word on this clonotype: Its specificity is unknown.

In the library, individual cDNA molecules carried attached unique molecular identifiers. MiXCR, applied by TCRdb to the 5' RACE reads, yields one record per CDR3 protein. The data hold tens of thousands of distinct CDR3 sequences, with roughly an eighth observed a single time. This receptor was obtained from an adult who was a healthcare worker with PCR-confirmed SARS-CoV-2 infection or an uninfected control (not recorded which). The chain links TRBV24-1 to TRBJ2-7; D possibly corresponds to TRBD2 (5 bases). This material consisted of whole blood, taken at baseline. Written as DNA, the CDR3 is TGTGCCACCAGTGATCCCCGCAGCGGTAGCTCCTACGAGCAGTACTTC. Encoded protein: CATSDPRSGSSYEQYF.